This entry describes one T cell receptor (beta chain). What it recognizes is unknown. These data are taken from a study of chemoradiotherapy in HPV16-positive cancers. Across the study: Candidate HPV-specific T-cell clones and common TCR motifs came from functional assays in a couple of HPV16-positive patients.

V was cut by 10 bases and J by 7 bases, with 16 bases left in between. The CDR3 runs to 12 residues. From germline, CDR1 is MNHEY and CDR2 SVGAGI. Over chemoradiotherapy, repertoires were sampled more than once. TCRdb's copy holds only in-frame clones and misses some; the assay was immunoSEQ multiplex PCR. In the table there are tens of thousands of clones, over 85% of which are singletons. Study findings and constraints: For HPV16-positive patients, expanding HPV-responsive T cells associated with longer recurrence-free survival.

The chain couples TRBV6-5 to TRBJ1-1; weak D call: TRBD1 (5 bases). Sequences were derived from blood, sampled from a patient who underwent chemoradiotherapy. The origin of this receptor is a human donor with HPV-associated anogenital cancer. This chain's CDR3 is CATAGADGEAFF. Here the CDR3 DNA reads TGTGCCACGGCCGGGGCCGACGGTGAAGCTTTCTTT.